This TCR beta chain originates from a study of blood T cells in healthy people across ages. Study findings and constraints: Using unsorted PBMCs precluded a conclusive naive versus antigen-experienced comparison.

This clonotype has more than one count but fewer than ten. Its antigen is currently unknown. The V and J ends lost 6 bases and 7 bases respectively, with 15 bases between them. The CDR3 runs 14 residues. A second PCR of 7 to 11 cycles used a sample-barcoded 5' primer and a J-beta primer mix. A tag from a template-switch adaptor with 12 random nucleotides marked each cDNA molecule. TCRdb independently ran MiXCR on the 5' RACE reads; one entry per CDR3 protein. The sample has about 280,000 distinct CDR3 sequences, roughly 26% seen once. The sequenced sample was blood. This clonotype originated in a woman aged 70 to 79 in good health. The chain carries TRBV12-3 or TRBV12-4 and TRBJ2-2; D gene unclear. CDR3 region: CASRSQSVNGELFF. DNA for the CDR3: TGTGCCAGCAGGTCACAGTCGGTTAACGGGGAGCTGTTTTTT.